Following are 25 T cell receptor beta chains from one sample sequenced in a study of shared clonotypes between healthy human individuals. Method: immunoSEQ multiplex PCR; TCRdb's copy keeps in-frame clones and lacks some. Of 2 million to 2.5 million clones listed, 80% to 95% are singletons. Sequenced input: naive CD4+ T cells from PBMCs. The subset denotes: CD45RA+ positively selected. The source of these receptors is a man aged 18 to 29 in good health. Some clones in this sample may be carry-over from other donors' samples.

This CDR3 reads CASRPNRSNQPQHF. CDR3 nucleotides: TGTGCCAGCAGGCCAAACCGGTCCAATCAGCCCCAGCATTTT. The chain links TRBV28 to TRBJ1-5; D ambiguous. In germline, CDR1 is MDHEN, CDR2 SYDVKM. CDR3 length: 14 residues. V shed 6 bases and J shed 3 bases, with 12 bases lying between them.

V usage is TRBV7-9 and J usage is TRBJ1-1; 7 bases are a match to TRBD1. This CDR3 region has 14 residues. CDR1 SEHNR and CDR2 FQNEAQ come from the germline V gene (reference sequence). V dropped 0 bases and J dropped 3; count of bases not matched to a gene: 1. The CDR3 nucleotides read TGTGCCAGCAGCTTAGCGAGGGGGCACACTGAAGCTTTCTTT. It specifies CASSLARGHTEAFF.

This clone was detected a few times. The sample carries other DNA sequences with the same CDR3. The DNA for the CDR3 is TGCGCCAGCAGCTTGGCGGAGACCCAGTACTTC. It encodes CASSLAETQYF. The V gene is TRBV5-1, the J gene TRBJ2-5; D is unresolved. V lost 0 bases, J lost 5 bases, and 2 bases lay in between. The CDR3 has 11 residues. Germline loops: CDR1 SGHRS, CDR2 YFSETQ.

The chain has TRBV5-1 and TRBJ2-7; 8 bases are shared with TRBD1. The CDR3 runs 16 residues. Germline CDR1 reads SGHRS; CDR2 reads YFSETQ. The V segment lost 1 base and the J segment 6 bases; nucleotides outside the gene matches: 12. CDR3 coding DNA: TGCGCCAGCAGCTTGCCTAGTCCCACAGGGGGGTTCGAGCAGTACTTC. Translated: CASSLPSPTGGFEQYF.

The chain combines TRBV28 with TRBJ2-1; unclear D gene. CDR3 length: 16 residues. Trimming removed 3 bases from V and 0 bases from J, with 12 bases in between. From germline, CDR1 is MDHEN and CDR2 SYDVKM. The DNA of the CDR3 is TGTGCCAGCAGTTTTTCCGGCGCTAGCTCCTACAATGAGCAGTTCTTC. Translation: CASSFSGASSYNEQFF.

This sequence joins TRBV4-2 and TRBJ2-7; the match to TRBD1 covers 7 bases. The CDR3 consists of 15 residues. Per the germline V gene, CDR1 is LGHNA and CDR2 is YNFKEQ. Trimming at V came to 4 bases and at J to 2 bases, leaving 8 bases not matched to a gene. The CDR3 loop reads CASSRSGTEAYEQYF. CDR3 bases: TGTGCCAGCAGCCGATCCGGGACAGAGGCCTACGAGCAGTACTTC.

This rearrangement joins TRBV27 to TRBJ1-1; 7 bases are a match to TRBD1. CDR3 length: 14 residues. Per the germline V gene, CDR1 is MNHEY and CDR2 is SMNVEV (reference sequence). V shed 6 bases and J 1 base; nucleotides not matched to a gene: 5. CDR3 region: CASSRRQGNTEAFF. The CDR3 nucleotides are TGTGCCAGCAGCAGACGACAGGGGAACACTGAAGCTTTCTTT.

This sequence joins TRBV4-1 and TRBJ1-2, with D maybe TRBD1 (6 bases). Trimming pared 1 base from V and 3 bases from J, leaving 12 bases between. Germline CDR1 MGHRA, CDR2 YSYEKL. The CDR3 has 15 amino acids. The CDR3 loop reads CASSQVHREDYGYTF. In DNA form, the CDR3 reads TGCGCCAGCAGCCAAGTCCACAGGGAGGACTATGGCTACACCTTC.

In its sample, this clone was seen once. J is TRBJ1-1 and V is TRBV5-1; D perhaps matches TRBD1 (5 bases). The CDR3 is 14 amino acids. The germline V and J ends were trimmed by 0 bases and 4 bases, with 10 bases remaining between them. Germline CDR1 SGHRS, CDR2 YFSETQ. In DNA form, the CDR3 reads TGCGCCAGCAGCTTGGTAGGGACGGGCACTGAAGCTTTCTTT. This gives the protein CASSLVGTGTEAFF.

The gene calls are TRBV6-5 and TRBJ1-2, with 7 positions matching TRBD1. Unmatched junction bases numbered 13, after V lost 4 bases and J lost 5 bases. CDR1 and CDR2 (germline): MNHEY, SVGAGI. The length of the CDR3 is 16 residues. The CDR3 DNA reads TGTGCCAGCAGTTCCCGAGGAGGGGGCGCTGGGTATGGCTACACCTTC. Amino acid sequence: CASSSRGGGAGYGYTF.

The chain's CDR3 is CASSNQGEKLFF. The DNA for the CDR3 is TGTGCCAGCAGCAATCAGGGGGAAAAACTGTTTTTT. This chain joins TRBV9 and TRBJ1-4; D perhaps matches TRBD1 (6 bases). The germline CDR1 and CDR2 sequences are SGDLS and YYNGEE. CDR3 length: 12 amino acids. Between the trimmed V and J ends, which lost 4 bases and 8 bases, there was a span of 9 bases.

The chain combines TRBV25-1 with TRBJ1-6; D uncertain. CDR1 and CDR2 (germline): MGHDK, SYGVNS. Trimming shortened V by 2 bases and J by 13 bases, and 9 bases separated the two germline ends. The CDR3 loop spans 12 amino acids. CDR3 region: CASSEEGDPLHF. CDR3 sequence (DNA): TGTGCCAGCAGTGAAGAGGGCGACCCCCTCCACTTT.

The V call is TRBV28, the J call TRBJ1-5, with a possible D match to TRBD1 (6 bases). Between the trimmed V and J ends, which lost 6 bases and 7 bases, there was a span of 19 bases. The V gene's germline CDR1 is MDHEN and CDR2 SYDVKM. CDR3 size: 15 residues. In nucleotides, the CDR3 is TGTGCCAGCAGCGGGGGGGCCGGACAAGCGCAGCCCCAGCATTTT. Translating gives CASSGGAGQAQPQHF.

The chain has TRBV5-4 and TRBJ2-3; tentatively, D is TRBD2 (6 bases). The CDR3 totals 15 residues. Between the trimmed V and J ends, which lost 0 bases and 5 bases, there was a span of 13 bases. Germline loops: CDR1 SGHNT, CDR2 YYREEE (reference sequence). The DNA of the CDR3 is TGTGCCAGCAGCTTGGACCTCCTAGCGAGAGATACGCAGTATTTT. Its protein product is CASSLDLLARDTQYF.

This chain joins TRBV10-3 and TRBJ1-2; D perhaps matches TRBD1 (5 bases). The CDR3 loop spans 13 amino acids. The ends were cut back, 3 bases at V and 7 bases at J, with 12 bases in the middle. The germline V gene encodes CDR1 ENHRY and CDR2 SYGVKD. The CDR3 loop is CAISDSQGFGYTF. The CDR3 DNA follows: TGTGCCATCAGTGATTCGCAGGGCTTTGGCTACACCTTC.

The chain has TRBV7-9 and TRBJ1-2; possible D gene TRBD1, 5 bases. V was pared by 2 bases and J by 8 bases, with 12 bases between. Germline V gene sequence: CDR1 SEHNR, CDR2 FQNEAQ (reference sequence). The CDR3 is 13 amino acids. CDR3 nucleotides: TGTGCCAGCAGCTTACCGGGGGTTGAAGGCTACACCTTC. Translating it yields CASSLPGVEGYTF.

The chain links TRBV4-1 to TRBJ2-5; 10 nucleotides match TRBD2. Germline CDR1 and CDR2: MGHRA and YSYEKL. V was clipped by 6 bases and J by 5 bases; unmatched bases: 12. The CDR3 runs 16 residues. Here the CDR3 DNA reads TGCGCCAGCAGACAGGCGGCTAGCGGGAGTATGGAGACCCAGTACTTC. It is translated as CASRQAASGSMETQYF.

Concerning this clone: Other nucleotide sequences from this sample produce the same CDR3. This chain connects TRBV5-4 to TRBJ2-7, with a weak D call TRBD2 (5 bases). CDR3 length: 13 residues. V was shortened by 0 bases and J by 2 bases, with 6 bases between the two germline ends. Germline values: CDR1 SGHNT, CDR2 YYREEE (reference sequence). The CDR3 bases are TGTGCCAGCAGCTTGGACGGGGCCTACGAGCAGTACTTC. Translated: CASSLDGAYEQYF.

Note on this clone: The same CDR3 can be traced to other DNA sequences in this sample. The gene calls are TRBV28 and TRBJ2-1; D possibly corresponds to TRBD2 (5 bases). V lost 8 bases and J lost 3, with 8 bases in between. The CDR3 contains 12 residues. Germline V lookup: CDR1 MDHEN, CDR2 SYDVKM. CDR3 sequence reads: CASGSVYNEQFF. The CDR3, as DNA: TGTGCCAGCGGGAGTGTCTACAATGAGCAGTTCTTC.

The CDR3 nucleotides read TGTGCCAGCAGCCCGATGTCTAGCGGGCGAGTCAAAAACATTCAGTACTTC. Translated: CASSPMSSGRVKNIQYF. The gene calls are TRBV6-4 and TRBJ2-4; 8 bases align to TRBD2. Germline loops: CDR1 MRHNA, CDR2 SNTAGT. J gave up 3 bases and V 6 bases, and 13 bases lay outside the gene matches. This CDR3 is built from 17 residues.

This rearrangement joins TRBV9 to TRBJ2-3, with D unresolved. Germline V gene lookup returns CDR1 SGDLS and CDR2 YYNGEE. Trimming stripped 3 bases from V and 5 bases from J, with 13 bases between. The CDR3 sequence is 14 residues long. The CDR3 is CASSAQPAEDTQYF. The CDR3 DNA reads TGTGCCAGCAGCGCACAACCAGCCGAAGATACGCAGTATTTT. Full variable domain (missing parts from reference TRBV9 and TRBJ2-3): DSGVTQTPKHLITATGQRVTLRCSPRSGDLSVYWYQQSLDQGLQFLIQYYNGEERAKGNILERFSAQQFPDLHSELNLSSLELGDSALYFCASSAQPAEDTQYFGPGTRLTVL.

The chain has TRBV21-1 and TRBJ2-3; TRBD2 reflects the table's D call only, with no check against the DNA. TRBV21-1 counts as a pseudogene. The CDR3 contains 18 residues. CDR3 in amino acids: CASSKGGLAIREGYTQYF. The CDR3 region has the DNA TGTGCCAGCAGCAAAGGGGGACTAGCTATAAGGGAAGGGTATACGCAGTATTTT.

The rearrangement joins TRBV6-5 to TRBJ2-1, with D tentatively TRBD1 or TRBD2 (5 bases each). V gave up 0 bases and J gave up 9 bases, with 18 bases separating them. Germline CDR1 and CDR2: MNHEY and SVGAGI. The CDR3 has 16 amino acids. This CDR3 reads CASSYSRGRVAGEQFF. The CDR3 coding sequence is TGTGCCAGCAGTTACTCGAGGGGTAGGGTGGCGGGTGAGCAGTTCTTC.

The rearrangement uses TRBV5-1 and TRBJ2-5, with 7 bases aligning to TRBD2. The CDR3 spans 14 residues. Unmatched junction bases numbered 6, after V lost 7 bases and J lost 0 bases. Germline V CDR1 and CDR2: SGHRS, YFSETQ. CDR3 residues: CASGRGGNQETQYF. The CDR3 DNA reads TGCGCCAGCGGTAGGGGAGGGAACCAAGAGACCCAGTACTTC.

The V call is TRBV7-9, the J call TRBJ1-2, with D uncertain. Germline assignment: CDR1 SEHNR and CDR2 FQNEAQ (reference sequence). V was pared by 5 bases and J by 4 bases, with 26 bases between. This CDR3 comprises 18 residues. The CDR3 loop reads CASSPTYGMDGRVYGYTF. The CDR3 DNA reads as TGTGCCAGCAGCCCAACTTATGGGATGGACGGGCGGGTCTATGGCTACACCTTC.